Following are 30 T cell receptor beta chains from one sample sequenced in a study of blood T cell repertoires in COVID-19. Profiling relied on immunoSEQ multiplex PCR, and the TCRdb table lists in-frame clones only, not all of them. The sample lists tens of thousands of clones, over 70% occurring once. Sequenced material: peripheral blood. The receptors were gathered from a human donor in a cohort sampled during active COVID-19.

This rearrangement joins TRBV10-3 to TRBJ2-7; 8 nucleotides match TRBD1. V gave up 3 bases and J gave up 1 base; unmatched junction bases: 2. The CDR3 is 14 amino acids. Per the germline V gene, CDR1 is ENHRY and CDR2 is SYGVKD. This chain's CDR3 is CAISDRQGSYEQYF. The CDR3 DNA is TGTGCCATCAGTGACCGACAGGGGTCCTACGAGCAGTACTTC.

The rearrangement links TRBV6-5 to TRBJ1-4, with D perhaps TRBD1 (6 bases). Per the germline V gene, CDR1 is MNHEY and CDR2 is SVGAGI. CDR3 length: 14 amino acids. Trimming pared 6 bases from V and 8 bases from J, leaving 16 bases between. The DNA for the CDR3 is TGTGCCAGCAGGCCACAGGGTACAAGGGAAAAACTGTTTTTT. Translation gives CASRPQGTREKLFF.

The CDR3 protein is CASSRGGKNIQYF. In DNA, the CDR3 is TGTGCCTCATCGCGGGGGGGCAAAAACATTCAGTACTTC. The chain uses TRBV30 and TRBJ2-4, with 9 bases fitting TRBD2. Germline V CDR1 and CDR2: GTSNPN, SVGIG (reference sequence). There are 13 residues in the CDR3. The junction had 4 bases not matched to a gene; V was cut back by 7 bases and J by 3 bases.

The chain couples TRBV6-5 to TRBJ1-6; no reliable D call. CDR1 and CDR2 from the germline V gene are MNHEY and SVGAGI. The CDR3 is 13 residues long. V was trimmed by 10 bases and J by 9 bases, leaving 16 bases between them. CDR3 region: CATSRSRSSPLHF. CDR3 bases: TGTGCCACCTCGAGGTCGCGATCTTCACCCCTCCACTTT.

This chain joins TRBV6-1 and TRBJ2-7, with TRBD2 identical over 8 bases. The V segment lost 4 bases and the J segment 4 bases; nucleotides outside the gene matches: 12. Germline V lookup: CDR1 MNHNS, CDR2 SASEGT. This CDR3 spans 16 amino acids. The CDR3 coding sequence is TGTGCCAGCAGTGTCTCCCTAGGAAGCGGGGGTTACGAGCAGTACTTC. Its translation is CASSVSLGSGGYEQYF.

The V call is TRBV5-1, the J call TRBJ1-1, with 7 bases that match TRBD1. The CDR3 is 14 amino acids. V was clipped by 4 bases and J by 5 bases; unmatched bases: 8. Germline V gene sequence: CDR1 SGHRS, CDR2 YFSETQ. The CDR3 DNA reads TGCGCCAGCAGCCCGGCGGGACAGATGACTGAAGCTTTCTTT. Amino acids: CASSPAGQMTEAFF. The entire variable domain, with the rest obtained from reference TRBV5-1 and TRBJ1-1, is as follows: KAGVTQTPRYLIKTRGQQVTLSCSPISGHRSVSWYQQTPGQGLQFLFEYFSETQRNKGNFPGRFSGRQFSNSRSEMNVSTLELGDSALYLCASSPAGQMTEAFFGQGTRLTVV.

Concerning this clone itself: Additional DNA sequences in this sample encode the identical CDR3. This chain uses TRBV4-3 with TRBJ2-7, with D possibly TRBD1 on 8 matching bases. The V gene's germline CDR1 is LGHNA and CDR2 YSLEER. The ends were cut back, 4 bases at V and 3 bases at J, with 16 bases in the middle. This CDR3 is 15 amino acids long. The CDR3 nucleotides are TGCGCCAGCAGCCTTGACAGGGGAGGGGTCTACGAGCAGTACTTC. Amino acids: CASSLDRGGVYEQYF.

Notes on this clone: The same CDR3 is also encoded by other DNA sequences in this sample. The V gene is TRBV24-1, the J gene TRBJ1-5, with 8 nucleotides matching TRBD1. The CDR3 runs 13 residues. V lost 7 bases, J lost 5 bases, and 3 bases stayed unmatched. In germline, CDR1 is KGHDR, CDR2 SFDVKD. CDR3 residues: CATSDRGDQPQHF. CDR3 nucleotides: TGTGCCACCAGCGACAGGGGTGATCAGCCCCAGCATTTT.

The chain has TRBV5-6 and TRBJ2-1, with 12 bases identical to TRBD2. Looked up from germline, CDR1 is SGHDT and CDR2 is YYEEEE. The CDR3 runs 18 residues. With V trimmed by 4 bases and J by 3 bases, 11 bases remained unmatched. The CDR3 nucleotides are TGTGCCAGCAGCCCGGGGACTAGCGGGTGGGTTTTCTACAATGAGCAGTTCTTC. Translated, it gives CASSPGTSGWVFYNEQFF.

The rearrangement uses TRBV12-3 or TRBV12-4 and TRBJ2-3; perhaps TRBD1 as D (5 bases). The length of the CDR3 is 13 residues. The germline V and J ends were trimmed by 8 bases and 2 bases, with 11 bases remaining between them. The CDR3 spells CASERGHTDTQYF. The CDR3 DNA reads TGTGCCAGCGAAAGGGGTCACACAGATACGCAGTATTTT.

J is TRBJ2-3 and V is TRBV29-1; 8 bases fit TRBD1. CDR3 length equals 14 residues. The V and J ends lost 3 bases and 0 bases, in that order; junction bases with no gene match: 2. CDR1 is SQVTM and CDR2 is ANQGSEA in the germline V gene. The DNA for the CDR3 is TGCAGCGTTGAGCGGGACAGGAGCACAGATACGCAGTATTTT. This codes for CSVERDRSTDTQYF.

Written as DNA, the CDR3 is TGTGCCAGCAGTCGGACAGGGGTCTACGAGCAGTACTTC. This gives the protein CASSRTGVYEQYF. The chain joins TRBV6-2 or TRBV6-3 to TRBJ2-7, with 9 bases lining up with TRBD1. The CDR3 is 13 amino acids. Germline V gene data show CDR1 as MNHEY and CDR2 as SVGEGT. V dropped 5 bases and J dropped 3; count of bases not matched to a gene: 2.

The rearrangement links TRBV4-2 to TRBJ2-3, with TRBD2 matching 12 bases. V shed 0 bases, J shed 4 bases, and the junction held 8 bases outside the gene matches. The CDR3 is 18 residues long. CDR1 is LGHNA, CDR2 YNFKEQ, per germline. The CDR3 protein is CASSQDMTSGREADTQYF. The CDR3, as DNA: TGTGCCAGCAGCCAAGATATGACTAGCGGGAGAGAGGCAGATACGCAGTATTTT.

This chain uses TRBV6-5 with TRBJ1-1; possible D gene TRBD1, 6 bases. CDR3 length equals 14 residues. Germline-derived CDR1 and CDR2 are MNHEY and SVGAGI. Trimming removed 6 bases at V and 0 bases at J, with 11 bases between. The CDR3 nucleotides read TGTGCCAGCAGCGGACAGTTAATGAACACTGAAGCTTTCTTT. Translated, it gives CASSGQLMNTEAFF.

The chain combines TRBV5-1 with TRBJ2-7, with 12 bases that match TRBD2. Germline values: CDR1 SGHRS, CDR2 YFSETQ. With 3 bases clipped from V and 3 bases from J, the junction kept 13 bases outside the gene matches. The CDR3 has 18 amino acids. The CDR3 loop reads CASSYETSGSRIIYEQYF. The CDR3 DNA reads TGCGCCAGCAGCTACGAGACTAGCGGGAGTCGTATAATCTACGAGCAGTACTTC.

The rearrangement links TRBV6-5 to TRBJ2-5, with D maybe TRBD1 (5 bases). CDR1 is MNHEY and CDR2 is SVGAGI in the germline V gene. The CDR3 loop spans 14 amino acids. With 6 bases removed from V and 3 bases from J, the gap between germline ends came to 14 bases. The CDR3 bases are TGTGCCAGCAGCCCCGGACAAAGTAAAGAGACCCAGTACTTC. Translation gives CASSPGQSKETQYF.

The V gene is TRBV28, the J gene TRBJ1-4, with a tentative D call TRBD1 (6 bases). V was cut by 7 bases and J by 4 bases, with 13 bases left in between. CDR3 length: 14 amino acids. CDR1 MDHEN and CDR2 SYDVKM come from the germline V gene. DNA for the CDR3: TGTGCCAGCATGGGGGGGGGCGGTAATGAAAAACTGTTTTTT. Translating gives CASMGGGGNEKLFF.

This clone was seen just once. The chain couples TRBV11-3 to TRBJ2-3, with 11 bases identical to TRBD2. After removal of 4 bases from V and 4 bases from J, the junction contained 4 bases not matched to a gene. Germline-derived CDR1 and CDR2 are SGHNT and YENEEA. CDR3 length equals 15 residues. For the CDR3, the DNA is TGTGCCAGCAGCTCACCTAGCGGGGGGTCAGATACGCAGTATTTT. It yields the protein CASSSPSGGSDTQYF. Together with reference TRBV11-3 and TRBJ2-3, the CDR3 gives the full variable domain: EAGVVQSPRYKIIEKKQPVAFWCNPISGHNTLYWYLQNLGQGPELLIRYENEEAVDDSQLPKDRFSAERLKGVDSTLKIQPAELGDSAVYLCASSSPSGGSDTQYFGPGTRLTVL.

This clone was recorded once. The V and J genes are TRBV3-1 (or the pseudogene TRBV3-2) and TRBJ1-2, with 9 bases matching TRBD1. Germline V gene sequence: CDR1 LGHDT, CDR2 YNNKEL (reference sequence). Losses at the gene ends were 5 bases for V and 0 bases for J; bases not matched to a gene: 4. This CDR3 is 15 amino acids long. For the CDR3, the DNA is TGTGCCAGCAGCTCATGGGACAGGGCTAACTATGGCTACACCTTC. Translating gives CASSSWDRANYGYTF.

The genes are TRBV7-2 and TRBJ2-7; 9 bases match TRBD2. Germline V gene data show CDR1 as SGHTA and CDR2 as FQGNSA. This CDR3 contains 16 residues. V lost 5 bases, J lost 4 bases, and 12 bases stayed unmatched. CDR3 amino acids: CASSPGEAGGRYEQYF. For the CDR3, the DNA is TGTGCCAGCAGCCCAGGAGAGGCGGGGGGGCGTTACGAGCAGTACTTC.

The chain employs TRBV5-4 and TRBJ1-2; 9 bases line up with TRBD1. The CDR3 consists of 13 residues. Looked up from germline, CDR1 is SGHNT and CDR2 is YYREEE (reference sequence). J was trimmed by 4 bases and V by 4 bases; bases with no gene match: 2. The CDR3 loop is CASSAGQGYGYTF. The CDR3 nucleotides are TGTGCCAGCAGCGCGGGACAGGGCTATGGCTACACCTTC.

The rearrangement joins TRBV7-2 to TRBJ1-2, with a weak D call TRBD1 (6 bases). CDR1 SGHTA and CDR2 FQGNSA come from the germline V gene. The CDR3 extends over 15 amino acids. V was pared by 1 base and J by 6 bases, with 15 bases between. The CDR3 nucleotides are TGTGCCAGCAGCTTAGTACAGGGAAGTCCACATGGCTACACCTTC. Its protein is CASSLVQGSPHGYTF.

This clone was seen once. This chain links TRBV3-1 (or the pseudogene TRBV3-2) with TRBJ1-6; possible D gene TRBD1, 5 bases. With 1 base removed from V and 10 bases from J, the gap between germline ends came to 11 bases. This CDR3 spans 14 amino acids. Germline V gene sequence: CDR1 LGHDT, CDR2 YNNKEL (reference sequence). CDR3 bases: TGTGCCAGCAGCCAAGTCCAGGGTGACTCACCCCTCCACTTT. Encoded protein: CASSQVQGDSPLHF.

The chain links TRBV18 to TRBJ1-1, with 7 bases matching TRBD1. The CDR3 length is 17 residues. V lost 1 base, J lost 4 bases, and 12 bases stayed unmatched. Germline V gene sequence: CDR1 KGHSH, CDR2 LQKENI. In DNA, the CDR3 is TGTGCCAGCTCACCACGGTCACAGGGGCGCGGAGGCACTGAAGCTTTCTTT. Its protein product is CASSPRSQGRGGTEAFF.

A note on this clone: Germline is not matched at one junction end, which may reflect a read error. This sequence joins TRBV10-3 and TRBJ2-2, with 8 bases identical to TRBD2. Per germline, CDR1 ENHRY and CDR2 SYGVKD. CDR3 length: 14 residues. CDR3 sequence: CTIKREGTTGELFF. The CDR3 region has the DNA TGTACCATCAAACGGGAGGGTACAACCGGGGAGCTGTTTTTT.

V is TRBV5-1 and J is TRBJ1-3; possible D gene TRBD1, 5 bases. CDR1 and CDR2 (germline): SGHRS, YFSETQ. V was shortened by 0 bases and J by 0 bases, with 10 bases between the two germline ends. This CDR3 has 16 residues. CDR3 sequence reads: CASSLVGPSSGNTIYF. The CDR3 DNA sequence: TGCGCCAGCAGCTTGGTGGGGCCAAGCTCTGGAAACACCATATATTTT.

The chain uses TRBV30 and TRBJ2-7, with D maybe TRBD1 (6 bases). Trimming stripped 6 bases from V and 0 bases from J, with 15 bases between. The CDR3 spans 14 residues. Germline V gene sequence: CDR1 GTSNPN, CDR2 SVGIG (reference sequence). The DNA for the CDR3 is TGTGCCTGCGTCCGGGACAAATTCTCCTACGAGCAGTACTTC. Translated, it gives CACVRDKFSYEQYF.

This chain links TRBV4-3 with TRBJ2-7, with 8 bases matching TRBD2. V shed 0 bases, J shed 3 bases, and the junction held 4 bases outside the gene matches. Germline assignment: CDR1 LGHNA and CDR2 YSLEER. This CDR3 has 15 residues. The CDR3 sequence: CASSQDAGGSYEQYF. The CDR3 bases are TGCGCCAGCAGCCAAGATGCGGGGGGCAGCTACGAGCAGTACTTC.

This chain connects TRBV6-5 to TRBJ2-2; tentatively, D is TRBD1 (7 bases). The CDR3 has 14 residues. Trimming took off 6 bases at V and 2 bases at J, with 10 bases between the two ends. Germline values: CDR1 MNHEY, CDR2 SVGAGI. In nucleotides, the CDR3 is TGTGCCAGCAGCAGGGGGGCTAACACCGGGGAGCTGTTTTTT. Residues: CASSRGANTGELFF.

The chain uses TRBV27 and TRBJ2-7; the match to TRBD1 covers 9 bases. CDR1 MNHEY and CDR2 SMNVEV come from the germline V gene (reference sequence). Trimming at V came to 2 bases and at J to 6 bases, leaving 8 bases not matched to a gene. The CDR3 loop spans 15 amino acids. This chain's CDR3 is CASSLIVGQGAEQYF. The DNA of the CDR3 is TGTGCCAGCAGTTTAATCGTGGGACAGGGAGCCGAGCAGTACTTC.